Below, 16 T cell receptor beta chains from the same sample are listed, as sequenced in a study of blood T cell repertoires in COVID-19. Clones were sequenced by immunoSEQ multiplex PCR, and TCRdb holds only the in-frame ones, with some missing. The data show around 280,000 clones, around 87% seen once. Material for sequencing was peripheral blood. These receptors originate from a woman in her twenties or thirties who had recovered from COVID-19.

This clone was observed once. The gene calls are TRBV18 and TRBJ2-7; D is perhaps TRBD2 (6 bases). The CDR3 runs 14 residues. V shed 5 bases and J shed 2 bases, with 13 bases lying between them. CDR1 is KGHSH, CDR2 LQKENI, per germline. CDR3 sequence (DNA): TGTGCCAGCTCAGATTCTAGCGATGCCTACGAGCAGTACTTC. Its translation is CASSDSSDAYEQYF.

V and J are TRBV5-4 and TRBJ2-7; 9 bases agree with TRBD1. This CDR3 has 13 amino acids. V shed 4 bases and J 4 bases; nucleotides not matched to a gene: 3. Germline V CDR1 and CDR2: SGHNT, YYREEE (reference sequence). CDR3 residues: CASSAGQGYEQYF. DNA of the CDR3: TGTGCCAGCAGCGCCGGACAGGGGTACGAGCAGTACTTC.

Here the CDR3 DNA reads TGTGCCAGCAGCCTATCTAGAGATGAAAAACTGTTTTTT. This translates into CASSLSRDEKLFF. This chain connects TRBV3-1 (or the pseudogene TRBV3-2) to TRBJ1-4, with D hard to call. Germline V gives CDR1 LGHDT, CDR2 YNNKEL (reference sequence). The CDR3 length is 13 residues. Trimming removed 4 bases from V and 6 bases from J, with 9 bases in between.

This clone was found once. The genes are TRBV29-1 and TRBJ1-1; the D is unclear. Trimming took off 1 base at V and 6 bases at J, with 6 bases between the two ends. The CDR3 extends over 11 amino acids. From germline, CDR1 is SQVTM and CDR2 ANQGSEA. The CDR3 nucleotides are TGCAGCGTTGAAGCTCCCCCTGAAGCTTTCTTT. This encodes CSVEAPPEAFF.

The chain recombines TRBV29-1 with TRBJ2-2; D is possibly TRBD2 (5 bases). V was shortened by 0 bases and J by 6 bases, with 5 bases between the two germline ends. Germline loops: CDR1 SQVTM, CDR2 ANQGSEA. This CDR3 has 12 residues. In nucleotides, the CDR3 is TGCAGCGTTGAAGACGGGGCCGGGGAGCTGTTTTTT. Translated, it gives CSVEDGAGELFF.

The chain recombines TRBV4-2 with TRBJ2-7; TRBD2 is a possible D gene (5 bases). This CDR3 has 15 residues. Germline CDR1 is LGHNA and CDR2 is YNFKEQ. Trimming pared 1 base from V and 1 base from J, leaving 11 bases between. CDR3 sequence (DNA): TGTGCCAGCAGCCAAGTTGAGGGAGAATCCTACGAGCAGTACTTC. Translation gives CASSQVEGESYEQYF.

This clone was seen just once. The CDR3: CASSSQLAGGITNTGELFF. The CDR3 DNA reads as TGTGCCAGCAGCTCGCAACTAGCGGGAGGGATTACGAACACCGGGGAGCTGTTTTTT. The rearrangement uses TRBV7-9 and TRBJ2-2; 13 nucleotides line up with TRBD2. There are 19 residues in the CDR3. The germline V gene has CDR1 SEHNR and CDR2 FQNEAQ (reference sequence). With V trimmed by 4 bases and J by 0 bases, 8 bases remained unmatched.

The chain links TRBV10-2 to TRBJ1-1, with D tentatively TRBD1 (5 bases). CDR3 length: 15 amino acids. Trimming took 6 bases from V and 0 from J, leaving 14 bases between them. The germline gives CDR1 WSHSY, CDR2 SAAADI. The DNA of the CDR3 is TGCGCCAGCAGGGGGGGAGACAGTTTGAACACTGAAGCTTTCTTT. Translated, it gives CASRGGDSLNTEAFF.

A few counts support this clone. This chain joins TRBV15 and TRBJ2-1; TRBD2 matches at 9 bases. The V gene end was trimmed by 3 bases and the J gene end by 0 bases; junction bases not matched to a gene: 0. Germline lookup yields CDR1 LNHNV and CDR2 YYDKDF (reference sequence). This CDR3 comprises 15 residues. DNA for the CDR3: TGTGCCACCAGCAGGACTAGCGGCTCCTACAATGAGCAGTTCTTC. This gives the protein CATSRTSGSYNEQFF.

The chain links TRBV6-5 to TRBJ2-5; D possibly corresponds to TRBD2 (6 bases). The CDR3 is 15 amino acids. The ends were cut back, 1 base at V and 5 bases at J, with 14 bases in the middle. Per germline, CDR1 MNHEY and CDR2 SVGAGI. The CDR3, as DNA: TGTGCCAGCAGTTACTTGAGCGGAGGGAGGGAGACCCAGTACTTC. This sequence encodes CASSYLSGGRETQYF.

This clone was seen only a few times. V gene TRBV6-1 combines with J gene TRBJ1-5; D not certain. CDR1 and CDR2 (germline): MNHNS, SASEGT. CDR3 length: 13 amino acids. Trimming removed 2 bases from V and 6 bases from J, with 8 bases in between. CDR3 region: CASSETELQPQHF. The DNA for the CDR3 is TGTGCCAGCAGTGAAACAGAACTTCAGCCCCAGCATTTT.

The chain uses TRBV4-1 and TRBJ2-2, with 15 bases matching TRBD2. Germline loops: CDR1 MGHRA, CDR2 YSYEKL. The CDR3 is 19 residues long. Trimming removed 2 bases from V and 1 base from J; junction bases left unmatched: 5. CDR3 residues: CASSQTPGLAGGNTGELFF. In nucleotides, the CDR3 is TGCGCCAGCAGCCAAACTCCGGGACTAGCGGGGGGGAACACCGGGGAGCTGTTTTTT.

The CDR3 sequence: CASSLSGGREKLFF. CDR3 coding DNA: TGTGCCAGCAGCCTATCGGGGGGTCGCGAAAAACTGTTTTTT. The chain couples TRBV3-1 (or the pseudogene TRBV3-2) to TRBJ1-4; possible D gene TRBD1, 5 bases. This CDR3 is 14 amino acids long. V lost 4 bases and J 8 bases, leaving 14 bases between the germline ends. Germline V gene sequence: CDR1 LGHDT, CDR2 YNNKEL (reference sequence).

The chain links TRBV2 to TRBJ1-1, with D hard to call. V gave up 4 bases and J gave up 7 bases, with 13 bases separating them. Germline V gene data show CDR1 as SNHLY and CDR2 as FYNNEI. CDR3 length equals 13 residues. For the CDR3, the DNA is TGTGCCAGCAGTGTGCCTTTACCGGGTGAAGCTTTCTTT. It yields the protein CASSVPLPGEAFF.

This chain links TRBV19 with TRBJ2-5; maybe TRBD1 (6 bases). Trimming removed 4 bases from V and 4 bases from J, with 16 bases in between. Germline V gene sequence: CDR1 LNHDA, CDR2 SQIVND (reference sequence). The CDR3 has 15 residues. The CDR3 sequence is CASSTGTRRGETQYF. Written as DNA, the CDR3 is TGTGCCAGTAGTACCGGGACACGCCGGGGAGAGACCCAGTACTTC.

The chain couples TRBV6-4 to TRBJ1-6; D is undetermined. Germline values: CDR1 MRHNA, CDR2 SNTAGT. The CDR3 totals 14 residues. The V end was cut by 0 bases, the J end by 7 bases, with 7 bases between. This CDR3 is CASSDSAGNSPLHF. In nucleotides, the CDR3 is TGTGCCAGCAGTGACTCGGCAGGCAATTCACCCCTCCACTTT.